This TCR beta chain was sequenced for a study of neoadjuvant nivolumab and ipilimumab in lung cancer. Germline loops: CDR1 SGHRS, CDR2 YFSETQ. Trimming cost V 1 base and J 0 bases; bases outside gene matches: 9. This CDR3 has 19 residues. The data were produced by immunoSEQ multiplex PCR, yet TCRdb's version contains in-frame clones alone and is incomplete. The table includes under 35,000 clones, 75% to 95% detected once. The sample was peripheral blood, taken after neoadjuvant nivolumab, alone or with ipilimumab, at or shortly before surgery. The receptor's source is an adult with non-small cell lung cancer. The chain combines TRBV5-1 with TRBJ2-1; 11 nucleotides agree with TRBD1. DNA for the CDR3: TGCGCCAGCAGCTTGCGAGCCCCCGGGACAGGGGGCTCCTACAATGAGCAGTTCTTC. Its translation is CASSLRAPGTGGSYNEQFF.